This T cell receptor (beta chain) was identified during a study of T-cell memory formation after mild COVID-19. TCRdb passed the 5' RACE reads through MiXCR, listing each CDR3 protein once. The table has 540,000 or so distinct CDR3 sequences, over 20% seen once; the top ten hold around 12%. The clonotype comes from an adult woman who had mild COVID-19 (a few samples of this study predate the infection). Cell type and time point are not known. The sequencing input was PBMCs or a T cell subset sorted from them (not recorded which).

CDR3 region: CASSPEGVSIDTEAFF. CDR3 bases: TGTGCCAGCAGCCCGGAGGGGGTCTCCATCGACACTGAAGCTTTCTTT. V and J are TRBV4-2 and TRBJ1-1; possibly TRBD1 for D (6 bases). V gave up 4 bases and J gave up 3 bases, with 18 bases separating them. This CDR3 region has 16 residues. CDR1 and CDR2 from the germline V gene are LGHNA and YNFKEQ.